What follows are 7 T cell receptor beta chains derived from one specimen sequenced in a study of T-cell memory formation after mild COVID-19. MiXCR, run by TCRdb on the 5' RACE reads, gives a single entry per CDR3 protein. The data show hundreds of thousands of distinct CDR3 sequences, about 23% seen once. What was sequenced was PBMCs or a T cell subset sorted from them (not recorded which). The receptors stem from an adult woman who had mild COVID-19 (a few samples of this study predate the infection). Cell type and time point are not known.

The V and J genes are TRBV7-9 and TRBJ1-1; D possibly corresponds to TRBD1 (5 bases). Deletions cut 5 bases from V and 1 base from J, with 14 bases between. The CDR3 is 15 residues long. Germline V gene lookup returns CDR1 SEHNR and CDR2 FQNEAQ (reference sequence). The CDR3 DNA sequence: TGTGCCAGCAGCCTAGAGGGACTGAAGAACACTGAAGCTTTCTTT. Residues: CASSLEGLKNTEAFF.

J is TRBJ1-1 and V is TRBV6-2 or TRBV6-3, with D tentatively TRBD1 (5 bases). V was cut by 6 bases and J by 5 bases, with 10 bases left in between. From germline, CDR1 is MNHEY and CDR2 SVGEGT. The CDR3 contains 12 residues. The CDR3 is CASRKGRTEAFF. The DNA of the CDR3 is TGTGCCAGCAGGAAGGGGAGGACTGAAGCTTTCTTT.

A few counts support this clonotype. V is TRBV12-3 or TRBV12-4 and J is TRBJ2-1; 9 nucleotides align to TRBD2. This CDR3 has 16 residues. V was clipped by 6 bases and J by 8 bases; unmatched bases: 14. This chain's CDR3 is CASSQGTSLLGYEQFF. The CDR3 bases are TGTGCCAGCAGCCAAGGGACTAGCCTCCTAGGGTATGAGCAGTTCTTC.

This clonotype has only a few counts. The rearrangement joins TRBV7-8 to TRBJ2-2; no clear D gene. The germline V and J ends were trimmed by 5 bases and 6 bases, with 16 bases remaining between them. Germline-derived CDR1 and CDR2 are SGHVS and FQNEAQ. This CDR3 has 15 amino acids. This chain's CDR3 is CASSPLFDTPGELFF. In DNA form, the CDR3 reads TGTGCCAGCAGCCCATTGTTCGACACCCCCGGGGAGCTGTTTTTT. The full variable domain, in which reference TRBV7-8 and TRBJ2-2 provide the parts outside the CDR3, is GAGVSQSPRYKVAKRGQDVALRCDPISGHVSLFWYQQALGQGPEFLTYFQNEAQLDKSGLPSDRFFAERPEGSVSTLKIQRTQQEDSAVYLCASSPLFDTPGELFFGEGSRLTVL.

CDR3 region: CASSPGRGGYEQYF. As DNA, the CDR3 is TGTGCCAGCAGCCCAGGGCGGGGGGGTTACGAGCAGTACTTC. The chain links TRBV7-9 to TRBJ2-7; 9 bases line up with TRBD2. Germline loops: CDR1 SEHNR, CDR2 FQNEAQ (reference sequence). After removal of 5 bases from V and 4 bases from J, the junction contained 6 bases not matched to a gene. The CDR3 totals 14 residues. Full variable domain (outside the CDR3, taken from reference TRBV7-9 and TRBJ2-7): DTGVSQNPRHKITKRGQNVTFRCDPISEHNRLYWYRQTLGQGPEFLTYFQNEAQLEKSRLLSDRFSAERPKGSFSTLEIQRTEQGDSAMYLCASSPGRGGYEQYFGPGTRLTVT.

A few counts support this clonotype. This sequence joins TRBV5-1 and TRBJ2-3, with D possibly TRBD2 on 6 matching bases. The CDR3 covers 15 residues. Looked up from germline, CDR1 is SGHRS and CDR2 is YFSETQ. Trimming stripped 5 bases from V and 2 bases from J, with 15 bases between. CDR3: CASRTGDVPTDTQYF. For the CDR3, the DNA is TGCGCCAGCAGAACGGGGGATGTCCCCACAGATACGCAGTATTTT.

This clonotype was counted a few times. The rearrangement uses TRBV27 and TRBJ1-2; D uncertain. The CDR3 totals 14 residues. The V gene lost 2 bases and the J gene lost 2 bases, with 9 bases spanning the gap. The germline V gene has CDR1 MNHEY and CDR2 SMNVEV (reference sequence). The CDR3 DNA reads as TGTGCCAGCAGTTTAGGCTCAGGAAACTATGGCTACACCTTC. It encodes CASSLGSGNYGYTF.